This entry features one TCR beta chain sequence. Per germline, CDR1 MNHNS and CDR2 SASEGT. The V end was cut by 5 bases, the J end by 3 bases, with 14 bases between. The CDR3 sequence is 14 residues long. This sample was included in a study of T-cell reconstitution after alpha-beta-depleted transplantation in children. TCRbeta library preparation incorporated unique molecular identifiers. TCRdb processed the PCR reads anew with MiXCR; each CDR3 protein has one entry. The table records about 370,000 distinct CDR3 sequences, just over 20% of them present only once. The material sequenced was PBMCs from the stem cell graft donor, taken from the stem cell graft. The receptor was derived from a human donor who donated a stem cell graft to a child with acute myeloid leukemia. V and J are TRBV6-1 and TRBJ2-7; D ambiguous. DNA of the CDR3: TGTGCCAGCAGTAAGTTAACCGACGGCTACGAGCAGTACTTC. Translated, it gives CASSKLTDGYEQYF.